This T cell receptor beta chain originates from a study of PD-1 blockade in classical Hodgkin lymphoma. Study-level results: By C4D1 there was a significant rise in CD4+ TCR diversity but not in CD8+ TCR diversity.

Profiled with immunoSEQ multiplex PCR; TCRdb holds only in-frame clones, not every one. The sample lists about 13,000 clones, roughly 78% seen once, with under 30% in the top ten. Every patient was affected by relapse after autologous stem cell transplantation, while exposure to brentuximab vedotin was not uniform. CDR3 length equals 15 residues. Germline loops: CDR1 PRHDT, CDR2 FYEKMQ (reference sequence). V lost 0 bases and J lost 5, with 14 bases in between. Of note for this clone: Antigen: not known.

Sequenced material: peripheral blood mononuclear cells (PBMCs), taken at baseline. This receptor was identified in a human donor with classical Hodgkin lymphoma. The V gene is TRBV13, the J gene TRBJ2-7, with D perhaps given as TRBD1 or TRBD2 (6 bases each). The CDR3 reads CASSLGRGRGHEQYF. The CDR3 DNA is TGTGCCAGCAGCTTAGGCCGGGGACGGGGGCACGAGCAGTACTTC.